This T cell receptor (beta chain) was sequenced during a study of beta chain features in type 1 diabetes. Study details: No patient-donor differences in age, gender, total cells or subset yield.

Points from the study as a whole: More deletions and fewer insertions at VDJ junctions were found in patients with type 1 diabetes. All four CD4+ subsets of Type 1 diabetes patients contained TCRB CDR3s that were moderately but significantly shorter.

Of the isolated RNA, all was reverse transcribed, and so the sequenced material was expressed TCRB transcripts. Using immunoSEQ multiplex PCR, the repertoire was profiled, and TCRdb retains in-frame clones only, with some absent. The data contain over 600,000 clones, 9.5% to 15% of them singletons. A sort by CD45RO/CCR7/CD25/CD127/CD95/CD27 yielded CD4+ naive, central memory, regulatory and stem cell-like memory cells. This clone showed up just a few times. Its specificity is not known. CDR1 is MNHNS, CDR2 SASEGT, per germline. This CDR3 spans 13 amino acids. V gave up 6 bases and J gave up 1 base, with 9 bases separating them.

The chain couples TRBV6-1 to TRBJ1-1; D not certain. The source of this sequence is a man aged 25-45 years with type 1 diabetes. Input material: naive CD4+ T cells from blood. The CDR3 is CASRIQTNTEAFF. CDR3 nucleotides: TGTGCCAGCAGGATACAAACGAACACTGAAGCTTTCTTT.